This entry features one TCR beta chain sequence. These data come from a study of T-cell memory formation after mild COVID-19. One entry per CDR3 protein results from TCRdb running MiXCR on the 5' RACE reads. The sample has approximately 290,000 distinct CDR3 sequences, less than 20% seen once. This clonotype originated in a man younger than 35 who had mild COVID-19 (a few samples of this study predate the infection). Cell type and time point are not known. Source material: PBMCs or a T cell subset sorted from them (not recorded which).

This chain's CDR3 is CSARSTGLYEQYF. CDR3 bases: TGCAGTGCTAGGTCTACAGGTTTATACGAGCAGTACTTC. J is TRBJ2-7 and V is TRBV20-1, with TRBD1 as a possible D gene (5 bases). This CDR3 is 13 amino acids long. V lost 3 bases, J lost 4 bases, and 13 bases lay in between. CDR1 and CDR2 (germline): DFQATT, SNEGSKA (reference sequence).